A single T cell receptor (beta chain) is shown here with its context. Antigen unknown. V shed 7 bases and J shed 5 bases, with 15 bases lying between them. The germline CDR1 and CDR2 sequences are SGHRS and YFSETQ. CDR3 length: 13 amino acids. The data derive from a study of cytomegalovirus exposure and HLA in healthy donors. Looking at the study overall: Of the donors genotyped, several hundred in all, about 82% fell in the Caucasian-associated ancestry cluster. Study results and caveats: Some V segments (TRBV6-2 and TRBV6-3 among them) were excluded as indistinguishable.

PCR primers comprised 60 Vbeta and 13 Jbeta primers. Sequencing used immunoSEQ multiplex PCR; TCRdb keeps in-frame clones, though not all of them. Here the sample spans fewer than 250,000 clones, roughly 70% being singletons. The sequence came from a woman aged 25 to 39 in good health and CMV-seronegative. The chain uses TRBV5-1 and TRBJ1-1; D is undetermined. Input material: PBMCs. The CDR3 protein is CASWVDSGTEAFF. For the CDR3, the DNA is TGCGCCAGCTGGGTTGATTCGGGGACTGAAGCTTTCTTT.